This is a list of T cell receptor beta chains from one sample in a study of T cell clones after liver transplantation. The assay was immunoSEQ multiplex PCR, and TCRdb's table has in-frame clones only and misses some. The sample records about 19,000 clones, about 90% being singletons. The sample here was CD8+ T cells from blood, taken before liver transplant. These receptor sequences come from a human donor who received a liver transplant. The CDR3 runs from the conserved cysteine through the conserved F or W. D genes are given only for firm matches. Clone size is stated in some rows and not others, as once, few, many or a class when expanded.

TRBJ1-1,once,TRBV5-1,-,CASSWSPPGSANTEAFF,TGCGCCAGCAGCTGGAGCCCTCCGGGCTCCGCGAACACTGAAGCTTTCTTT
TRBJ1-3,-,TRBV13,TRBD1,CASRSAPGQGSGNTIYF,TGTGCCAGCAGATCGGCCCCGGGACAGGGATCTGGAAACACCATATATTTT
TRBJ2-3,once,TRBV15,TRBD1,CATRRTGSTDTQYF,TGTGCCACCAGGAGGACAGGAAGCACAGATACGCAGTATTTT
TRBJ2-2,-,TRBV27,-,CASSFRRGTGELFF,TGTGCCAGCAGTTTCCGTCGAGGCACCGGGGAGCTGTTTTTT
TRBJ2-1,-,TRBV5-1,TRBD2,CASSLGVGLAGYQQFF,TGCGCCAGCAGCTTGGGAGTGGGACTAGCGGGATACCAGCAGTTCTTC
TRBJ1-1,-,TRBV27,-,CASSLSRGTEAFF,TGTGCCAGCAGTTTATCTCGGGGGACTGAAGCTTTCTTT
TRBJ1-1,-,TRBV28,-,CASSLWGGQMNTEAFF,TGTGCCAGCAGTTTATGGGGGGGGCAGATGAACACTGAAGCTTTCTTT
TRBJ2-7,-,TRBV7-2,-,CASSLGTGRGKGYEQYF,TGTGCCAGCAGCTTAGGGACAGGGAGGGGGAAGGGGTACGAGCAGTACTTC
TRBJ2-7,-,TRBV29-1,TRBD2,CSVVTSGKEYEQYF,TGCAGCGTTGTAACTAGCGGGAAGGAGTACGAGCAGTACTTC
TRBJ1-1,-,TRBV6-5,TRBD1,CASSYSTGAEAFF,TGTGCCAGCAGTTACTCGACAGGGGCCGAAGCTTTCTTT